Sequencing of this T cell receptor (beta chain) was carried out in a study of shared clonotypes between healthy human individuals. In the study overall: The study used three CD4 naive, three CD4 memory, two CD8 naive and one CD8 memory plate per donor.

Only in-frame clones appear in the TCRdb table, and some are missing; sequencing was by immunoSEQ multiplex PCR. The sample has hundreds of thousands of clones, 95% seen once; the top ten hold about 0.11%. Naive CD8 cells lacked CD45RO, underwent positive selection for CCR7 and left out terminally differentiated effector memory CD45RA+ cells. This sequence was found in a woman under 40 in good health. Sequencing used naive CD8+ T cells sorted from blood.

CDR3 DNA: TGCGCCAGCAGCCAAGGGTGGGCAGTAAGTAATGAAAAACTGTTTTTT. This codes for CASSQGWAVSNEKLFF. V and J are TRBV4-1 and TRBJ1-4; D remains ambiguous. CDR1 is MGHRA and CDR2 is YSYEKL in the germline V gene. The CDR3 has 16 amino acids. Between the trimmed V and J ends, which lost 1 base and 4 bases, there was a span of 13 bases.